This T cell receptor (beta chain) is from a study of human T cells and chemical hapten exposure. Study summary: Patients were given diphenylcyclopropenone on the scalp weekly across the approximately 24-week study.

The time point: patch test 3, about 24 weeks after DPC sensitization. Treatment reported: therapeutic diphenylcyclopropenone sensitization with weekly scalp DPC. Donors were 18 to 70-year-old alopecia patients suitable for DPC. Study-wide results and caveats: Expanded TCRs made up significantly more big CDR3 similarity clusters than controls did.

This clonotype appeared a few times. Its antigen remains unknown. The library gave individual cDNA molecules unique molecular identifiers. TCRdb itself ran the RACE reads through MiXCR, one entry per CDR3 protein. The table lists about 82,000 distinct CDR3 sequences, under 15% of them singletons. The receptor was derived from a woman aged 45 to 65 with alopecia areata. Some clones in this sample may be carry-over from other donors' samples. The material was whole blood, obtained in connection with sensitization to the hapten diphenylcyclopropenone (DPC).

The CDR3 loop is CASSHALAGGLNEQFF. The CDR3 DNA reads TGTGCCAGCAGCCATGCACTAGCGGGAGGCTTAAATGAGCAGTTCTTC. The chain combines TRBV3-1 with TRBJ2-1; TRBD2 matches 12 bases. The germline CDR1 and CDR2 sequences are LGHDT and YNNKEL (reference sequence). The CDR3 length is 16 residues. J lost 7 bases, V lost 3 bases, and 7 bases had no gene match.